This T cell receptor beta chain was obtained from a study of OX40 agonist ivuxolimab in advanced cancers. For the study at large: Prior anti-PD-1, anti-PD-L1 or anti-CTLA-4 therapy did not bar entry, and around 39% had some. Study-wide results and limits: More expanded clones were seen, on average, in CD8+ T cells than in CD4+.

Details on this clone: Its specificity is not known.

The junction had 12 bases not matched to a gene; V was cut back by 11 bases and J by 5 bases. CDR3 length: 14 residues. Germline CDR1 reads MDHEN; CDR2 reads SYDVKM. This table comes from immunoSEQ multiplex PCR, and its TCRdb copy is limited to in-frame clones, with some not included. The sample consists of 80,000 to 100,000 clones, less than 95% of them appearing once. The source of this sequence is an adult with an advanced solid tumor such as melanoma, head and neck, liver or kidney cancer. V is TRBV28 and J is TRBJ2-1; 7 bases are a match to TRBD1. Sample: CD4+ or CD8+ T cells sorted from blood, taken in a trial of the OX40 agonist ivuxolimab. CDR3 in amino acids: CAGGQSGFNNEQFF. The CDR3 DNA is TGTGCCGGGGGACAGTCTGGGTTTAACAATGAGCAGTTCTTC.